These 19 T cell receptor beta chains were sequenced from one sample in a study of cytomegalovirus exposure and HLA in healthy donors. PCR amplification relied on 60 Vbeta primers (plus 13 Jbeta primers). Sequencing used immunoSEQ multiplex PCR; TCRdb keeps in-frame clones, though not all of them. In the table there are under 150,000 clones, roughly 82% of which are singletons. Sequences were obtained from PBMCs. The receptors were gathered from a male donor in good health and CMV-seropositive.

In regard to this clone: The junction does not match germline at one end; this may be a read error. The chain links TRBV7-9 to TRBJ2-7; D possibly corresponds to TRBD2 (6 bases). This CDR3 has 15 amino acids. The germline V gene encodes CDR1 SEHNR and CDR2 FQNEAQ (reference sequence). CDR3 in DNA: TGTTCCAGCACCAATGCCCTAGCGTCAGCCTACGAGCAGTACTTC. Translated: CSSTNALASAYEQYF.

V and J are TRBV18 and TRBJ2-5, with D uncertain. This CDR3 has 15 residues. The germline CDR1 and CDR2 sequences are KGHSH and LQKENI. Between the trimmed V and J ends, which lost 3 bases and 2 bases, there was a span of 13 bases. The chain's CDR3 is CASSPSLGLQETQYF. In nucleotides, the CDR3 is TGTGCCAGCTCACCTTCCCTAGGTCTTCAAGAGACCCAGTACTTC.

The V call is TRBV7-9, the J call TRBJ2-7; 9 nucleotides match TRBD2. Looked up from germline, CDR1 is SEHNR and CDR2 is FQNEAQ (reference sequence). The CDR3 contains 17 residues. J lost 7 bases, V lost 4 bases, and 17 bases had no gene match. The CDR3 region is CASSSYIAGAPSSEQYF. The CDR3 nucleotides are TGTGCCAGCAGCTCTTACATAGCGGGAGCCCCCTCAAGTGAGCAGTACTTC. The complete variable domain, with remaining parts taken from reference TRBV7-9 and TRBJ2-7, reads DTGVSQNPRHKITKRGQNVTFRCDPISEHNRLYWYRQTLGQGPEFLTYFQNEAQLEKSRLLSDRFSAERPKGSFSTLEIQRTEQGDSAMYLCASSSYIAGAPSSEQYFGPGTRLTVT.

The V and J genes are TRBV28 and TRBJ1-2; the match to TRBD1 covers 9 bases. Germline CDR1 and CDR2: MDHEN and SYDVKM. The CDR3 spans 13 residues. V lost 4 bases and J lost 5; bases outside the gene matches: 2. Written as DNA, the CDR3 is TGTGCCAGCAGTTCGGGACAGGGTTATGGCTACACCTTC. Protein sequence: CASSSGQGYGYTF.

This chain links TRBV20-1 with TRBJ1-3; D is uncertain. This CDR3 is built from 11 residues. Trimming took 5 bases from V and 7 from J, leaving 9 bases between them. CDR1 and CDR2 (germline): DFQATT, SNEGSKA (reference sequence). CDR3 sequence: CSARMSNTIYF. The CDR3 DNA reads TGCAGTGCTCGTATGTCGAACACCATATATTTT.

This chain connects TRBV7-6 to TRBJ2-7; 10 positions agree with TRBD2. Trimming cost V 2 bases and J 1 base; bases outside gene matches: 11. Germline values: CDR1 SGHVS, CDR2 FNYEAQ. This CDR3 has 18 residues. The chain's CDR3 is CASSLYPPLLAGSYEQYF. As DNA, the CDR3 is TGTGCCAGCAGCTTATACCCCCCTTTACTAGCGGGATCCTACGAGCAGTACTTC.

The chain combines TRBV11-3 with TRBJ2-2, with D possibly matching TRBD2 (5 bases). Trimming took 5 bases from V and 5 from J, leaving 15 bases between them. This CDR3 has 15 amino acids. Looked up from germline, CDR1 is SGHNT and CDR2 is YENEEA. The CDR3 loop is CASSPLAGLTGELFF. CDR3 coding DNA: TGTGCCAGCAGCCCCCTGGCAGGACTGACCGGGGAGCTGTTTTTT.

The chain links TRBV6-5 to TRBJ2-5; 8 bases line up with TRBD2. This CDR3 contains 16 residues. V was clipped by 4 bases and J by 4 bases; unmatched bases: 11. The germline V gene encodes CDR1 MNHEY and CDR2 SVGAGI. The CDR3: CASSSLFGAGVETQYF. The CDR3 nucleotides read TGTGCCAGCAGTTCGTTATTCGGAGCGGGAGTAGAGACCCAGTACTTC.

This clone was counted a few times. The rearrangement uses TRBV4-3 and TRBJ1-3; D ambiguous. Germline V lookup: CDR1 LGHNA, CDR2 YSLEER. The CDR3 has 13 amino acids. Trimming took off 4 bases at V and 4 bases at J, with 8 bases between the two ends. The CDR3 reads CASSPAVGNTIYF. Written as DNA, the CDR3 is TGCGCCAGCAGCCCCGCAGTCGGAAACACCATATATTTT.

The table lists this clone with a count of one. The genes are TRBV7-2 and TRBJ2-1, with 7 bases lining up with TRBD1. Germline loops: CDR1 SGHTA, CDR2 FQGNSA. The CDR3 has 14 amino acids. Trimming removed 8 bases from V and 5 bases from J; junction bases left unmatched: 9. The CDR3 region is CASVSGTANNEQFF. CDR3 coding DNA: TGTGCCAGCGTCTCCGGGACAGCAAACAATGAGCAGTTCTTC. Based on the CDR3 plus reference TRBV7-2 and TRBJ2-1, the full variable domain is GAGVSQSPSNKVTEKGKDVELRCDPISGHTALYWYRQSLGQGLEFLIYFQGNSAPDKSGLPSDRFSAERTGGSVSTLTIQRTQQEDSAVYLCASVSGTANNEQFFGPGTRLTVL.

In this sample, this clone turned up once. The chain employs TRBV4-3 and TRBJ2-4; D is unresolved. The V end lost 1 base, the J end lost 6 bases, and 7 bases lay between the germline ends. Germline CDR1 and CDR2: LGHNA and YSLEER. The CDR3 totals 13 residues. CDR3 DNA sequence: TGCGCCAGCAGCCAAGTCTCAGGAAACATTCAGTACTTC. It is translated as CASSQVSGNIQYF.

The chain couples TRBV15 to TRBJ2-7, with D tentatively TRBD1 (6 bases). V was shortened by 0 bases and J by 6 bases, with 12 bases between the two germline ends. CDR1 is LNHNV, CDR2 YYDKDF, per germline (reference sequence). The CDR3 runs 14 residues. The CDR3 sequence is CATSRDQGGREQYF. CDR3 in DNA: TGTGCCACCAGCAGAGATCAAGGGGGACGCGAGCAGTACTTC.

The CDR3 loop reads CSVRVRQVGNTIYF. CDR3 bases: TGCAGCGTTAGGGTCCGACAGGTCGGAAACACCATATATTTT. V and J are TRBV29-1 and TRBJ1-3; a possible D gene is TRBD1 (6 bases). The CDR3 is 14 residues long. V lost 5 bases, J lost 4 bases, and 15 bases lay in between. Germline-derived CDR1 and CDR2 are SQVTM and ANQGSEA.

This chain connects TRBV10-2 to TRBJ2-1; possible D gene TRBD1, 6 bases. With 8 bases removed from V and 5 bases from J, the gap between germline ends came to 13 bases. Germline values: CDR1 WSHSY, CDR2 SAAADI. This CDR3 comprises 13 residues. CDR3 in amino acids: CASRVRDNNEQFF. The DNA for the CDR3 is TGCGCCAGCCGCGTCCGGGACAACAATGAGCAGTTCTTC.

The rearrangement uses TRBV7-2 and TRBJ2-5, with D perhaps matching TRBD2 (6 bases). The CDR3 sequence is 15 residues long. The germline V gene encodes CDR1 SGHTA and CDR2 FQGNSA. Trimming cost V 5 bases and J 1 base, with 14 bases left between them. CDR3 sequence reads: CASSTGLFFQETQYF. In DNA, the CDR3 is TGTGCCAGCAGCACGGGACTTTTTTTCCAAGAGACCCAGTACTTC.

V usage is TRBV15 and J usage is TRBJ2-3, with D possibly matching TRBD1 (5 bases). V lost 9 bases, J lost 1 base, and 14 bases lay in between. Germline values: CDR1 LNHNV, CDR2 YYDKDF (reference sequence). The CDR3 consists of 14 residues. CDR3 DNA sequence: TGTGCCACTCAGGGCTACCTACGCACAGATACGCAGTATTTT. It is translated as CATQGYLRTDTQYF.

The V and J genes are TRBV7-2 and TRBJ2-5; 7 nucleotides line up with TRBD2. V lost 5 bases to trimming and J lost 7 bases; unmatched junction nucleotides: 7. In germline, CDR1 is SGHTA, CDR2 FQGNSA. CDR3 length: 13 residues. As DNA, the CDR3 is TGTGCCAGCAGCGCTGGACTAGGCGGGACCCAGTACTTC. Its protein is CASSAGLGGTQYF.

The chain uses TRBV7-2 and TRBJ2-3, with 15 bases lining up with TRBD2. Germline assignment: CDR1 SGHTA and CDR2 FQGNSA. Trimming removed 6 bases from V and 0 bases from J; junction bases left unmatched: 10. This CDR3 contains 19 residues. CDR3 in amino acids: CASRSTGTSGRYSTDTQYF. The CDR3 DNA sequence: TGTGCCAGCAGATCAACCGGGACTAGCGGGAGGTACAGCACAGATACGCAGTATTTT. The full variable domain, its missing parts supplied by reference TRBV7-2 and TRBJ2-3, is GAGVSQSPSNKVTEKGKDVELRCDPISGHTALYWYRQSLGQGLEFLIYFQGNSAPDKSGLPSDRFSAERTGGSVSTLTIQRTQQEDSAVYLCASRSTGTSGRYSTDTQYFGPGTRLTVL.

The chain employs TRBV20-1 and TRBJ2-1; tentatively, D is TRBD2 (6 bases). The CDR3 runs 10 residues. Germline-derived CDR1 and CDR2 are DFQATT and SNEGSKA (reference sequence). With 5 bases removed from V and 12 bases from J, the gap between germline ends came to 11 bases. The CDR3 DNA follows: TGCAGTGCTCCGGGAGTTGGGCAGTTCTTC. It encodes CSAPGVGQFF.